Below, one T cell receptor beta chain is given with its context. What it binds is unknown. A read error may explain this, as a much larger clone is one base away. This specimen belongs to a study of molecular identifiers for immune sequencing clone quantification. Findings and caveats of the study: In naive cells, clones above 20 RNA copies held under 1% of molecules, whereas in effector cells they held over 98%.

TCRdb reanalysed the PCR reads using MiXCR and keeps one entry per CDR3 protein. The table has about 40,000 distinct CDR3 sequences, 24% seen once. CDR3 length: 15 amino acids. Germline values: CDR1 LGHDT, CDR2 YNNKEL (reference sequence). Sorted cells numbering about 20,000 to 1,000,000, with 10%, 30% or 50% RNA, yielded the naive CD8 libraries. The rearrangement uses TRBV3-1 and TRBJ1-2, with D perhaps TRBD1 (5 bases). The sequence came from a human donor in good health. Some libraries in this study had Jurkat cell RNA spiked in. The sequenced sample consisted of naive CD8+ T cells from blood, with Jurkat cell RNA spiked in. Subset: FACS-sorted CD8+CD4-CCR7+CD45RA+ naive T cells. CDR3 DNA sequence: TGTGCCGGCAGCCCGTCGGAGGGGATTAGGTATGGCTACACCTTC. Its translation: CAGSPSEGIRYGYTF.